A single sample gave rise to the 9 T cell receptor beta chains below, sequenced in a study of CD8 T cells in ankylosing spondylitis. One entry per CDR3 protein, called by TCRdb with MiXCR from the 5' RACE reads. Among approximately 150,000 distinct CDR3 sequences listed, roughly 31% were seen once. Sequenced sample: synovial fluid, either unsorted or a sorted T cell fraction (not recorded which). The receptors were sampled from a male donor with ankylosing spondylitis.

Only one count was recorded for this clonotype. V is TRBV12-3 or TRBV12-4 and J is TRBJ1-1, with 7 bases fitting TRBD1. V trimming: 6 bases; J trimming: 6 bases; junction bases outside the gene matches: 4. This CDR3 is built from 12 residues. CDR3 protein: CASRPQGSEAFF. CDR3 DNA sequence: TGTGCCAGCAGGCCACAGGGGTCTGAAGCTTTCTTT.

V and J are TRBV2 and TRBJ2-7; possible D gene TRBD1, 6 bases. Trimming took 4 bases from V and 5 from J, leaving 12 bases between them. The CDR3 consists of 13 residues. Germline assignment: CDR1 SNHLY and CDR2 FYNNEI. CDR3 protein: CASSGGTLNEQYF. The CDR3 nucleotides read TGTGCCAGCAGTGGGGGGACACTCAACGAGCAGTACTTC. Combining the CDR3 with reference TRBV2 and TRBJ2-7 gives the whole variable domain EPEVTQTPSHQVTQMGQEVILRCVPISNHLYFYWYRQILGQKVEFLVSFYNNEISEKSEIFDDQFSVERPDGSNFTLKIRSTKLEDSAMYFCASSGGTLNEQYFGPGTRLTVT.

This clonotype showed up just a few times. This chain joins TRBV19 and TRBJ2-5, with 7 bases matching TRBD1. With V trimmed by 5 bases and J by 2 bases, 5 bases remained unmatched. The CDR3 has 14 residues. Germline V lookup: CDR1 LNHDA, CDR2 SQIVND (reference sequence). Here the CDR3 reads CASSVTGKQETQYF. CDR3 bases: TGTGCCAGTAGTGTGACAGGGAAGCAAGAGACCCAGTACTTC.

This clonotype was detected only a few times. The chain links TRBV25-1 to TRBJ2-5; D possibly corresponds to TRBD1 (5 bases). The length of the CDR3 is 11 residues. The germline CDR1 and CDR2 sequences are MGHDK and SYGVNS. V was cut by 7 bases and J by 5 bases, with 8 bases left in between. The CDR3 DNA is TGTGCCAGCACAGGGTGGGAGACCCAGTACTTC. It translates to CASTGWETQYF.

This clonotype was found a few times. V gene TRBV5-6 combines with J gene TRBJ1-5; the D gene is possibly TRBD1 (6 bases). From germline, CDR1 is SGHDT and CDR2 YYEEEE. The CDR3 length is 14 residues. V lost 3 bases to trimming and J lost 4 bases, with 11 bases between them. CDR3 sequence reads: CASSSYTGNQPQHF. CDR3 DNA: TGTGCCAGCAGCTCATACACAGGGAATCAGCCCCAGCATTTT. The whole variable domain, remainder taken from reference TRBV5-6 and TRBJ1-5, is DAGVTQSPTHLIKTRGQQVTLRCSPKSGHDTVSWYQQALGQGPQFIFQYYEEEERQRGNFPDRFSGHQFPNYSSELNVNALLLGDSALYLCASSSYTGNQPQHFGDGTRLSIL.

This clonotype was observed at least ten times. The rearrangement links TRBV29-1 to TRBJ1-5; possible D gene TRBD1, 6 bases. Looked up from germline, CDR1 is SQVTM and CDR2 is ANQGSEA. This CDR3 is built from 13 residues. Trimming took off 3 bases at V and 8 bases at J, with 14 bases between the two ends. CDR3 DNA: TGCAGCGTTGAGATCGGGGGCGAGGAGCCCCAGCATTTT. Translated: CSVEIGGEEPQHF.

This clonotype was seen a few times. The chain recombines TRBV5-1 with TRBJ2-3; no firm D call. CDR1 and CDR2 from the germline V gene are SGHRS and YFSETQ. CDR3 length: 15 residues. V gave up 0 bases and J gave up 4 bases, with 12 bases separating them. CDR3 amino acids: CASSLAMGPADTQYF. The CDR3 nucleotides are TGCGCCAGCAGCTTGGCAATGGGTCCCGCAGATACGCAGTATTTT.

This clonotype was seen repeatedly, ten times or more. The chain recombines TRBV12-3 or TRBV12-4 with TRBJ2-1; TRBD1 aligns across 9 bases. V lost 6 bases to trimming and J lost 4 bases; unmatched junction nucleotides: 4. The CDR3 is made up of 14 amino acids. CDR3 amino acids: CASSRQGEYNEQFF. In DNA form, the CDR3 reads TGTGCCAGCAGCCGACAGGGGGAGTACAATGAGCAGTTCTTC.

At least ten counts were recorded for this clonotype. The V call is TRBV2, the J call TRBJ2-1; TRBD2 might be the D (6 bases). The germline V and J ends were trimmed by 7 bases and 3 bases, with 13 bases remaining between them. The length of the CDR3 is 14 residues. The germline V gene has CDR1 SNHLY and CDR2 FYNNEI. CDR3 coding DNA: TGTGCCAGCACAAGGGTAGCGGACTACAATGAGCAGTTCTTC. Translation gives CASTRVADYNEQFF.